The 20 T cell receptor beta chains in this list originate from one sample, sequenced in a study of graft-versus-host responses after intestinal transplantation. TCRdb's table, derived via immunoSEQ multiplex PCR, lists solely in-frame clones and lacks some. The sample contains about 41,000 clones, around 95% of which appear only once. These receptors' antigens are unknown. The input for sequencing was unstimulated CD8+ T cells sorted from spleen or lymph node cells, taken before transplant. The source of these receptors is a human donor who was the organ donor for an intestinal transplant.

The chain recombines TRBV4-1 with TRBJ2-7; TRBD1 aligns across 10 bases. The V gene's germline CDR1 is MGHRA and CDR2 YSYEKL. The CDR3 is 16 amino acids. Trimming at V came to 2 bases and at J to 3 bases, leaving 7 bases not matched to a gene. Here the CDR3 DNA reads TGCGCCAGCAGCCAATCCGACGGGACAGGGGACTACGAGCAGTACTTC. Encoded protein: CASSQSDGTGDYEQYF.

J is TRBJ1-4 and V is TRBV19, with unresolved D. The CDR3 spans 14 residues. Germline lookup yields CDR1 LNHDA and CDR2 SQIVND (reference sequence). Trimming left V 5 bases short and J 3 bases short, with 10 bases between. CDR3 amino acids: CASSSRQANEKLFF. CDR3 bases: TGTGCCAGTAGTTCGAGGCAGGCTAATGAAAAACTGTTTTTT.

This chain connects TRBV6-6 to TRBJ1-1; no firm D call. CDR3 length: 14 amino acids. The V end was cut by 6 bases, the J end by 2 bases, with 13 bases between. Germline CDR1 and CDR2: MNHNY and SVGAGI (reference sequence). CDR3 in amino acids: CASRMDRQNTEAFF. For the CDR3, the DNA is TGTGCCAGCAGGATGGACCGACAAAACACTGAAGCTTTCTTT.

This clone is a singleton in its sample. V usage is TRBV6-5 and J usage is TRBJ2-2, with 12 bases aligning to TRBD2. The CDR3 consists of 15 residues. V shed 6 bases, J shed 6 bases, and the junction held 5 bases outside the gene matches. Germline assignment: CDR1 MNHEY and CDR2 SVGAGI. The CDR3 loop reads CASRSLAGGPGELFF. CDR3 nucleotide sequence: TGTGCCAGCAGGTCACTAGCGGGGGGCCCCGGGGAGCTGTTTTTT.

The CDR3 spells CASSPRGQKNTEAFF. CDR3 sequence (DNA): TGTGCCAGCAGCCCCCGGGGACAGAAGAACACTGAAGCTTTCTTT. The chain links TRBV9 to TRBJ1-1; 7 bases align to TRBD1. Germline V lookup: CDR1 SGDLS, CDR2 YYNGEE. The CDR3 covers 15 residues. V lost 4 bases to trimming and J lost 1 base; unmatched junction nucleotides: 7.

V gene TRBV6-1 combines with J gene TRBJ2-1, with D hard to call. The V gene's germline CDR1 is MNHNS and CDR2 SASEGT. This CDR3 region has 13 residues. V was trimmed by 1 base and J by 1 base, leaving 2 bases between them. This CDR3 reads CASSEVSYNEQFF. CDR3 bases: TGTGCCAGCAGTGAAGTTTCCTACAATGAGCAGTTCTTC.

The chain joins TRBV15 to TRBJ1-4; tentatively, D is TRBD1 (5 bases). In germline, CDR1 is LNHNV, CDR2 YYDKDF (reference sequence). The CDR3 totals 12 residues. V was shortened by 8 bases and J by 8 bases, with 12 bases between the two germline ends. CDR3 loop: CATQVGEEKLFF. The DNA for the CDR3 is TGTGCCACCCAAGTGGGGGAGGAAAAACTGTTTTTT.

V and J are TRBV6-1 and TRBJ2-7; D may be TRBD1 or TRBD2 (5 bases each). Germline V CDR1 and CDR2: MNHNS, SASEGT. Trimming removed 4 bases at V and 2 bases at J, with 12 bases between. CDR3 length: 14 amino acids. The CDR3 DNA reads as TGTGCCAGCAGTGTCCGGGACGGTCCCTACGAGCAGTACTTC. Its translation: CASSVRDGPYEQYF.

This rearrangement joins TRBV4-2 to TRBJ2-7; 9 bases are a match to TRBD1. This CDR3 contains 16 residues. The junction had 8 bases not matched to a gene; V was cut back by 4 bases and J by 1 base. Germline CDR1 LGHNA, CDR2 YNFKEQ. In DNA, the CDR3 is TGTGCCAGCAGCCTCGGACAGGGGATAGCGTCCTACGAGCAGTACTTC. Its translation is CASSLGQGIASYEQYF.

This clone was picked up one time. The chain combines TRBV11-3 with TRBJ2-1; D unresolved. V was cut by 5 bases and J by 1 base, with 3 bases left in between. This CDR3 spans 12 amino acids. The germline V gene encodes CDR1 SGHNT and CDR2 YENEEA. The CDR3 loop reads CASSVSYNEQFF. CDR3 nucleotides: TGTGCCAGCAGCGTATCCTACAATGAGCAGTTCTTC.

This chain connects TRBV13 to TRBJ2-7, with 15 bases matching TRBD2. Germline CDR1 reads PRHDT; CDR2 reads FYEKMQ (reference sequence). Germline trimming cut 4 bases from V and 3 bases from J; bases unmatched to any gene: 7. The CDR3 runs 17 residues. The CDR3 coding sequence is TGTGCCAGCAGCTCCGGACTAGCGGGGGGGCCGCTCTACGAGCAGTACTTC. Amino acid sequence: CASSSGLAGGPLYEQYF.

This rearrangement joins TRBV5-5 to TRBJ2-1; D uncertain. The CDR3 runs to 11 residues. V was clipped by 4 bases and J by 9 bases, with 8 bases between them. Germline V gene data show CDR1 as SGHKS and CDR2 as YYEKEE (reference sequence). CDR3 region: CASSQASEQFF. DNA for the CDR3: TGTGCCAGCAGCCAGGCTAGTGAGCAGTTCTTC.

J is TRBJ1-5 and V is TRBV7-9; TRBD1 is a possible D gene (5 bases). The CDR3 length is 14 residues. The V gene lost 5 bases and the J gene lost 3 bases, with 11 bases spanning the gap. CDR1 SEHNR and CDR2 FQNEAQ come from the germline V gene (reference sequence). CDR3 in amino acids: CASSRDGINQPQHF. CDR3 coding DNA: TGTGCCAGCAGCCGGGACGGGATCAATCAGCCCCAGCATTTT.

This rearrangement joins TRBV10-3 to TRBJ1-1; TRBD1 might be the D (6 bases). V was cut by 6 bases and J by 5 bases, with 19 bases left in between. This CDR3 spans 15 amino acids. Germline V gives CDR1 ENHRY, CDR2 SYGVKD. The CDR3 reads CAISDIEGGKTEAFF. Written as DNA, the CDR3 is TGTGCCATCAGCGATATAGAGGGGGGAAAAACTGAAGCTTTCTTT.

The V call is TRBV7-9, the J call TRBJ2-1; 9 bases are shared with TRBD2. The CDR3 is 14 residues long. The V segment lost 5 bases and the J segment 7 bases; nucleotides outside the gene matches: 6. The germline gives CDR1 SEHNR, CDR2 FQNEAQ (reference sequence). CDR3 protein: CASSQAGGINEQFF. CDR3 DNA: TGTGCCAGCAGCCAAGCGGGGGGCATAAATGAGCAGTTCTTC. Full variable domain (rest looked up from reference TRBV7-9 and TRBJ2-1): DTGVSQNPRHKITKRGQNVTFRCDPISEHNRLYWYRQTLGQGPEFLTYFQNEAQLEKSRLLSDRFSAERPKGSFSTLEIQRTEQGDSAMYLCASSQAGGINEQFFGPGTRLTVL.

V is TRBV6-5 and J is TRBJ1-3; D might be TRBD1 (6 bases). Trimming pared 2 bases from V and 7 bases from J, leaving 15 bases between. The CDR3 is 15 amino acids. CDR1 and CDR2 from the germline V gene are MNHEY and SVGAGI. CDR3 loop: CASSYQDSPGNTIYF. DNA for the CDR3: TGTGCCAGCAGTTACCAGGACAGTCCCGGGAACACCATATATTTT.

The V call is TRBV5-1, the J call TRBJ2-1; 12 bases line up with TRBD1. The ends lost 4 bases at V and 10 bases at J; junction bases unmatched: 6. This CDR3 has 14 residues. CDR1 is SGHRS, CDR2 YFSETQ, per germline. Here the CDR3 reads CASSLGQGAWEQFF. CDR3 DNA: TGCGCCAGCAGCCTGGGACAGGGGGCTTGGGAGCAGTTCTTC.

V gene TRBV9 combines with J gene TRBJ2-2, with 11 bases lining up with TRBD2. CDR3 length: 19 residues. Germline lookup yields CDR1 SGDLS and CDR2 YYNGEE. The V gene end was trimmed by 3 bases and the J gene end by 3 bases; junction bases not matched to a gene: 13. The CDR3 loop reads CASSEGEVAGGPYTGELFF. Written as DNA, the CDR3 is TGTGCCAGCAGCGAGGGAGAGGTAGCGGGGGGGCCTTACACCGGGGAGCTGTTTTTT. Supplemented by reference TRBV9 and TRBJ2-2, the full variable domain reads DSGVTQTPKHLITATGQRVTLRCSPRSGDLSVYWYQQSLDQGLQFLIQYYNGEERAKGNILERFSAQQFPDLHSELNLSSLELGDSALYFCASSEGEVAGGPYTGELFFGEGSRLTVL.

The chain employs TRBV5-1 and TRBJ1-1; 7 bases map to TRBD1. Trimming removed 4 bases from V and 4 bases from J; junction bases left unmatched: 10. This CDR3 contains 15 residues. CDR1 and CDR2 (germline): SGHRS, YFSETQ. CDR3 DNA: TGCGCCAGCAGCACCTACAGGGGCTGGGGCACTGAAGCTTTCTTT. It codes for CASSTYRGWGTEAFF.

The CDR3 loop reads CASSEVTRGLYYSNQPQHF. For the CDR3, the DNA is TGTGCCAGCAGTGAAGTGACGAGGGGGCTCTATTATAGCAATCAGCCCCAGCATTTT. The genes are TRBV6-1 and TRBJ1-5, with TRBD1 matching over 7 bases. CDR1 is MNHNS and CDR2 is SASEGT in the germline V gene. The CDR3 consists of 19 residues. The V gene end was trimmed by 1 base and the J gene end by 0 bases; junction bases not matched to a gene: 12.